The 2 T cell receptor beta chains below come from one sample, sequenced in a study of T cells in Graves' hyperthyroidism and ophthalmopathy. Amplification targeted TCR beta CDR3 regions from RNA transcripts. First-round RT-PCR of the TCR CDR3 relied on the HTBI primer set. Using its own MiXCR run on the multiplex PCR reads, TCRdb lists one record per CDR3 protein. The sample has about 410,000 distinct CDR3 sequences; approximately 14% are singletons. Input material: blood. The source of these receptors is a man between 18 and 35 years old with Graves' ophthalmopathy.

This clonotype occurred many times. The gene calls are TRBV5-1 and TRBJ2-7; D is perhaps TRBD1 (6 bases). Germline lookup yields CDR1 SGHRS and CDR2 YFSETQ. The CDR3 runs to 15 residues. Trimming removed 4 bases at V and 2 bases at J, with 16 bases between. The CDR3 spells CASSPDQGQAYEQYF. The CDR3 DNA reads as TGCGCCAGCAGCCCGGATCAGGGGCAGGCCTACGAGCAGTACTTC.

With respect to this clonotype: A read error may explain this, as a much larger clone is one base away. The V call is TRBV7-3, the J call TRBJ1-1, with 9 bases that match TRBD1. CDR1 and CDR2 from the germline V gene are SGHTA and FQGTGA. The CDR3 consists of 13 residues. The CDR3 is CANSSDRGGEAFF. The CDR3 region has the DNA TGTGCCAACAGCTCGGACAGGGGAGGTGAAGCTTTCTTT.